These 22 T cell receptor beta chains originate from one sample sequenced in a study of CD8+ T cells in alopecia areata. Extraction and reverse transcription of RNA yielded cDNA as the sequencing template. Clones were read by immunoSEQ multiplex PCR, and TCRdb kept only the in-frame ones, dropping some. The table has approximately 150,000 clones, around 54% seen once. The sample was CD4+ T cells sorted from blood. These receptors were obtained from a human donor in good health.

This chain connects TRBV6-5 to TRBJ2-7, with 9 bases that match TRBD2. Germline assignment: CDR1 MNHEY and CDR2 SVGAGI. The V and J ends lost 8 bases and 9 bases, in that order; junction bases with no gene match: 11. The CDR3 has 13 residues. CDR3 bases: TGTGCCAGCCGCCCCAGCGGGAGGCACGGGCAGTACTTC. It yields the protein CASRPSGRHGQYF.

The chain is built from TRBV28 and TRBJ1-5, with D tentatively TRBD1 (5 bases). Germline V CDR1 and CDR2: MDHEN, SYDVKM. V lost 5 bases, J lost 6 bases, and 20 bases lay in between. This CDR3 contains 16 residues. Written as DNA, the CDR3 is TGTGCCAGCAGTCCACTATCGTTCCGGGGGACTCAGCCCCAGCATTTT. It encodes CASSPLSFRGTQPQHF.

This clone was picked up a small number of times. The chain recombines TRBV29-1 with TRBJ2-2; D is uncertain. Germline assignment: CDR1 SQVTM and CDR2 ANQGSEA. The length of the CDR3 is 15 residues. V was trimmed by 2 bases and J by 1 base, leaving 11 bases between them. The CDR3 DNA reads as TGCAGCGTTGAAATCCAGATCCGGAACACCGGGGAGCTGTTTTTT. Protein sequence: CSVEIQIRNTGELFF.

This clone showed up just a few times. This sample includes further DNA sequences coding for the same CDR3. The genes are TRBV29-1 and TRBJ2-7; D call uncertain. Germline loops: CDR1 SQVTM, CDR2 ANQGSEA. This CDR3 contains 11 residues. The V end lost 0 bases, the J end lost 6 bases, and 6 bases lay between the germline ends. CDR3 amino acids: CSVEDPGEQYF. As DNA, the CDR3 is TGCAGCGTTGAAGATCCGGGCGAGCAGTACTTC.

This clone turned up a few times. V is TRBV20-1 and J is TRBJ2-7; D gene uncertain. Germline V gene lookup returns CDR1 DFQATT and CDR2 SNEGSKA (reference sequence). V was shortened by 6 bases and J by 2 bases, with 8 bases between the two germline ends. This CDR3 contains 11 residues. The CDR3 sequence is CSAWNAYEQYF. DNA for the CDR3: TGCAGTGCCTGGAATGCCTACGAGCAGTACTTC.

This chain uses TRBV20-1 with TRBJ1-5; D is undetermined. V was pared by 0 bases and J by 6 bases, with 3 bases between. Germline V lookup: CDR1 DFQATT, CDR2 SNEGSKA (reference sequence). The CDR3 runs to 11 residues. The CDR3 sequence: CSAREGQPQHF. The CDR3 nucleotides are TGCAGTGCTAGAGAGGGTCAGCCCCAGCATTTT.

This chain uses TRBV25-1 with TRBJ2-5; D possibly uses TRBD1 or TRBD2 (6 bases each). V was trimmed by 8 bases and J by 2 bases, leaving 15 bases between them. This CDR3 spans 14 amino acids. CDR1 and CDR2 from the germline V gene are MGHDK and SYGVNS. The chain's CDR3 is CASSLGGLQETQYF. CDR3 coding DNA: TGTGCCAGCTCTCTGGGGGGCCTACAAGAGACCCAGTACTTC. Using reference TRBV25-1 and TRBJ2-5 for the parts outside the CDR3, the full variable domain is EADIYQTPRYLVIGTGKKITLECSQTMGHDKMYWYQQDPGMELHLIHYSYGVNSTEKGDLSSESTVSRIRTEHFPLTLESARPSHTSQYLCASSLGGLQETQYFGPGTRLLVL.

The chain links TRBV7-9 to TRBJ2-7, with 8 bases that match TRBD2. The junction had 3 bases not matched to a gene; V was cut back by 3 bases and J by 2 bases. The germline gives CDR1 SEHNR, CDR2 FQNEAQ (reference sequence). CDR3 size: 14 residues. The CDR3 here is CASSFGRVTYEQYF. DNA for the CDR3: TGTGCCAGCAGCTTCGGGAGGGTTACCTACGAGCAGTACTTC.

The CDR3 nucleotides are TGTGCCTGGAGTACCGGGTACCGATGGACCCAGTACTTC. It yields the protein CAWSTGYRWTQYF. The genes are TRBV30 and TRBJ2-5; no clear D gene. Germline CDR1 GTSNPN, CDR2 SVGIG (reference sequence). The V end was cut by 2 bases, the J end by 7 bases, with 14 bases between. The length of the CDR3 is 13 residues.

For the CDR3, the DNA is TGCAGCGTTGGGCCCGGAGACGAGACCCAGTACTTC. The encoded protein is CSVGPGDETQYF. The chain carries TRBV29-1 and TRBJ2-5; D remains unclear. The germline CDR1 and CDR2 sequences are SQVTM and ANQGSEA. V was shortened by 4 bases and J by 5 bases, with 11 bases between the two germline ends. CDR3 length: 12 residues.

This clone turned up a few times. This chain connects TRBV19 to TRBJ2-2; 10 nucleotides match TRBD1. V was clipped by 7 bases and J by 4 bases; unmatched bases: 6. CDR3 length: 15 residues. CDR1 is LNHDA and CDR2 is SQIVND in the germline V gene (reference sequence). The chain's CDR3 is CASTGTGVITGELFF. The CDR3 DNA follows: TGTGCCAGTACCGGGACAGGGGTGATCACCGGGGAGCTGTTTTTT. Variable domain in full (rest from reference TRBV19 and TRBJ2-2): DGGITQSPKYLFRKEGQNVTLSCEQNLNHDAMYWYRQDPGQGLRLIYYSQIVNDFQKGDIAEGYSVSREKKESFPLTVTSAQKNPTAFYLCASTGTGVITGELFFGEGSRLTVL.

The CDR3 is CAWSLGQGGQPQHF. As DNA, the CDR3 is TGTGCCTGGAGTCTCGGACAGGGAGGTCAGCCCCAGCATTTT. This chain uses TRBV30 with TRBJ1-5, with 8 nucleotides matching TRBD1. Germline loops: CDR1 GTSNPN, CDR2 SVGIG (reference sequence). The V segment lost 2 bases and the J segment 6 bases; nucleotides outside the gene matches: 6. The CDR3 runs to 14 residues.

This chain connects TRBV30 to TRBJ2-3; D gene ambiguous. CDR1 is GTSNPN and CDR2 is SVGIG in the germline V gene (reference sequence). The CDR3 runs 13 residues. V was pared by 0 bases and J by 4 bases, with 8 bases between. The CDR3 region has the DNA TGTGCCTGGAGTGTACGGTTGCCAGATACGCAGTATTTT. This translates into CAWSVRLPDTQYF.

The chain is built from TRBV29-1 and TRBJ2-7, with 7 bases aligning to TRBD1. CDR3 length equals 14 residues. V shed 4 bases, J shed 2 bases, and the junction held 8 bases outside the gene matches. Germline values: CDR1 SQVTM, CDR2 ANQGSEA. The CDR3 loop reads CSVALDRVTYEQYF. The CDR3 bases are TGCAGCGTTGCCCTAGACAGGGTAACCTACGAGCAGTACTTC.

This chain connects TRBV27 to TRBJ2-2, with D perhaps matching TRBD1 (6 bases). Trimming pared 0 bases from V and 7 bases from J, leaving 9 bases between. This CDR3 spans 14 amino acids. Germline V gene lookup returns CDR1 MNHEY and CDR2 SMNVEV (reference sequence). In DNA form, the CDR3 reads TGTGCCAGCAGTTTATCCAGGGGCCTCGGGGAGCTGTTTTTT. It is translated as CASSLSRGLGELFF.

This clone was observed a few times. The chain links TRBV10-3 to TRBJ2-7; 10 bases map to TRBD2. There are 12 residues in the CDR3. The germline gives CDR1 ENHRY, CDR2 SYGVKD. The junction had 1 base not matched to a gene; V was cut back by 5 bases and J by 6 bases. CDR3 loop: CAISSGRVEQYF. CDR3 bases: TGTGCCATCAGTAGCGGGAGGGTCGAGCAGTACTTC.

The rearrangement links TRBV7-2 to TRBJ2-5; D perhaps matches TRBD2 (7 bases). Trimming left V 1 base short and J 2 bases short, with 14 bases between. The germline V gene encodes CDR1 SGHTA and CDR2 FQGNSA. The CDR3 extends over 16 amino acids. The CDR3 DNA reads TGTGCCAGCAGCTTAGGCGTGGGAGGGGGACAAGAGACCCAGTACTTC. Its translation: CASSLGVGGGQETQYF.

This chain links TRBV29-1 with TRBJ1-1; D is perhaps TRBD1 (6 bases). Trimming took off 7 bases at V and 6 bases at J, with 12 bases between the two ends. The length of the CDR3 is 11 residues. CDR1 is SQVTM and CDR2 is ANQGSEA in the germline V gene. The CDR3 sequence: CSGNRAAEAFF. The CDR3 coding sequence is TGCAGCGGGAACAGGGCCGCTGAAGCTTTCTTT.

This clone was detected only a few times. J is TRBJ1-4 and V is TRBV4-1; D possibly corresponds to TRBD1 (5 bases). The germline V and J ends were trimmed by 4 bases and 6 bases, with 15 bases remaining between them. The CDR3 loop spans 15 amino acids. Germline V lookup: CDR1 MGHRA, CDR2 YSYEKL. CDR3 protein: CASSPGTKLYEKLFF. The CDR3 region has the DNA TGCGCCAGCAGCCCCGGGACGAAGTTGTATGAAAAACTGTTTTTT.

The rearrangement uses TRBV19 and TRBJ2-1; the D is unclear. Germline-derived CDR1 and CDR2 are LNHDA and SQIVND (reference sequence). The CDR3 length is 11 residues. Trimming left V 4 bases short and J 10 bases short, with 8 bases between. The CDR3 DNA reads TGTGCCAGTAGTAGCCGTAGCGAGCAGTTCTTC. Translated, it gives CASSSRSEQFF.

J is TRBJ2-5 and V is TRBV7-9; the match to TRBD2 covers 8 bases. Trimming took 1 base from V and 8 from J; bases not matched to a gene: 6. The CDR3 covers 14 residues. CDR1 and CDR2 (germline): SEHNR, FQNEAQ (reference sequence). Here the CDR3 reads CASSLGGTRGTQYF. The CDR3 coding sequence is TGTGCCAGCAGCTTAGGCGGGACTAGGGGCACCCAGTACTTC.

The gene calls are TRBV6-1 and TRBJ2-5; no definite D call. V was clipped by 8 bases and J by 0 bases, with 10 bases between them. This CDR3 contains 13 residues. Germline V gives CDR1 MNHNS, CDR2 SASEGT. The CDR3, as DNA: TGTGCCAGCCGATGGTTGTACCAAGAGACCCAGTACTTC. Its translation is CASRWLYQETQYF.